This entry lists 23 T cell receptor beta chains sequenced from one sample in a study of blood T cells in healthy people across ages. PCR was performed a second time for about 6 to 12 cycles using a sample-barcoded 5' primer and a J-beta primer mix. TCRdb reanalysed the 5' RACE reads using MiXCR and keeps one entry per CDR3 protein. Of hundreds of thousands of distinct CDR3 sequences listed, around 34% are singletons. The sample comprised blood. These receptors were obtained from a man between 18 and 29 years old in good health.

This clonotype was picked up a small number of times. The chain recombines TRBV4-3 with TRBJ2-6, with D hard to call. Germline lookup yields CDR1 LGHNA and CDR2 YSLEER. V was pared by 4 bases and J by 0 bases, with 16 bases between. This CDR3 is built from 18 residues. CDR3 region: CASSRSTARYSGANVLTF. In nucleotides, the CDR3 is TGCGCCAGCAGCCGCAGTACAGCTCGCTACTCTGGGGCCAACGTCCTGACTTTC.

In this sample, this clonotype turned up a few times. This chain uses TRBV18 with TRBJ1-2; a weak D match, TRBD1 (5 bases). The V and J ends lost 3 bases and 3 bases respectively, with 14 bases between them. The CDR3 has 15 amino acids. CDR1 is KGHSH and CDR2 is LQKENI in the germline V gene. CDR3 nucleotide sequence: TGTGCCAGCTCACCGTCCGGGGGTTCGGACTATGGCTACACCTTC. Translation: CASSPSGGSDYGYTF.

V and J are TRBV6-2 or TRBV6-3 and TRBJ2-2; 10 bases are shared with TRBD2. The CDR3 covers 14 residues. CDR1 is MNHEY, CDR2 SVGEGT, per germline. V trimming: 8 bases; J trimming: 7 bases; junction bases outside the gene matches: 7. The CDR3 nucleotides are TGTGCCAGCTGCGAGCGGGGGGGCCGCGGGGAGCTGTTTTTT. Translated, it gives CASCERGGRGELFF.

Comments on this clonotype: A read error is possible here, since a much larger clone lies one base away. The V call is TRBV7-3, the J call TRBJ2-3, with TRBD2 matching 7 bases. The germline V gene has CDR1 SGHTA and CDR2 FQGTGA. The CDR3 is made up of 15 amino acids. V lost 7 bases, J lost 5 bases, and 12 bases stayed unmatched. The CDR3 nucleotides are TGTGCCAGCAACTCCCGGACTAGGTTCAGAGATACGCAGTATTTT. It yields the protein CASNSRTRFRDTQYF.

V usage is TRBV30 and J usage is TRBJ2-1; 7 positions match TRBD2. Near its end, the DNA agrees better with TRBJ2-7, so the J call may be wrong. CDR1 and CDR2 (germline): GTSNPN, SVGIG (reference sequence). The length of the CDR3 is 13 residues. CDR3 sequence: CAYGGSSYNEQYF. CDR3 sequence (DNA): TGTGCCTACGGGGGGAGCTCCTACAATGAGCAGTACTTC.

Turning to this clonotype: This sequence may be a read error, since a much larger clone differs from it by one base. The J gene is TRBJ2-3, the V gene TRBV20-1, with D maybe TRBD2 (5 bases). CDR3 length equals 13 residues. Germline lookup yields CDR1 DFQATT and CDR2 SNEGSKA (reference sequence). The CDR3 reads CSAKRTHQDTRYF. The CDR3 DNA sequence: TGCAGTGCTAAACGGACTCACCAAGATACGCGGTATTTT.

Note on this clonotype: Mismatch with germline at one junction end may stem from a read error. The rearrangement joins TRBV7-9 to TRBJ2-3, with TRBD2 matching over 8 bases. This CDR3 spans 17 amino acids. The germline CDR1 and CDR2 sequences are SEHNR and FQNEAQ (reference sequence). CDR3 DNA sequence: TGTGCCTGCAGCTTAGCACGCGGGGGGCTTAGCATAGATACGCAGTATTTT. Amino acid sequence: CACSLARGGLSIDTQYF. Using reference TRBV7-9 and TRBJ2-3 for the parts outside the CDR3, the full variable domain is DTGVSQNPRHKITKRGQNVTFRCDPISEHNRLYWYRQTLGQGPEFLTYFQNEAQLEKSRLLSDRFSAERPKGSFSTLEIQRTEQGDSAMYLCACSLARGGLSIDTQYFGPGTRLTVL.

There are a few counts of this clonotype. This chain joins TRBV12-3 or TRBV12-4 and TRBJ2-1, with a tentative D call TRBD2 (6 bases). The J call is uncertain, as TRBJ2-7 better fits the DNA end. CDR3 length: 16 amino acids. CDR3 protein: CASTTGGASSYNEQYF. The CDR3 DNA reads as TGTGCCAGCACCACGGGCGGGGCCAGCTCCTACAATGAGCAGTACTTC.

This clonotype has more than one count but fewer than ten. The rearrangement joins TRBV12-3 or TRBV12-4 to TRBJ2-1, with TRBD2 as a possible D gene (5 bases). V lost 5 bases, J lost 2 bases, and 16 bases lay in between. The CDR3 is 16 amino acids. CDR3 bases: TGTGCCAGCAGTATATCCGGGGAATTTACCTACAATGAGCAGTTCTTC. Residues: CASSISGEFTYNEQFF.

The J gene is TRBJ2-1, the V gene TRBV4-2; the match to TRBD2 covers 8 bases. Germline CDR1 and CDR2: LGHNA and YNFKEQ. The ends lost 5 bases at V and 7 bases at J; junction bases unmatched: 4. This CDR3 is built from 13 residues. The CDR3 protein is CASSTGLGNEQFF. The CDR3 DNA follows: TGTGCCAGCAGCACGGGACTAGGTAATGAGCAGTTCTTC.

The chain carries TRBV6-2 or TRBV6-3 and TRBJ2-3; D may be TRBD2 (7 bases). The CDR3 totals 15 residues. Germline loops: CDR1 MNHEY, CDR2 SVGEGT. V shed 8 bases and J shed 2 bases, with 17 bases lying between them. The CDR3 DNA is TGTGCCAGCTCTGGAGGGGGGGCCATCACAGATACGCAGTATTTT. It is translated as CASSGGGAITDTQYF.

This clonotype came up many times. CDR3 amino acids: CATSRELGDNQPQHF. Here the CDR3 DNA reads TGTGCCACCAGCAGAGAATTGGGAGACAATCAGCCCCAGCATTTT. The genes are TRBV15 and TRBJ1-5; no clear D gene. The CDR3 totals 15 residues. Trimming took off 0 bases at V and 3 bases at J, with 9 bases between the two ends. CDR1 is LNHNV, CDR2 YYDKDF, per germline (reference sequence).

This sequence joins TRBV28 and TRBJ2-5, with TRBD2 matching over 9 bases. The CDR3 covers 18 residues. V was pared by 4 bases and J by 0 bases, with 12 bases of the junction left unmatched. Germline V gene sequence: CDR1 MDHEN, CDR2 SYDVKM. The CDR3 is CASSSWGVTSGYQETQYF. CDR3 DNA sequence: TGTGCCAGCAGTTCCTGGGGGGTGACTAGCGGATACCAAGAGACCCAGTACTTC.

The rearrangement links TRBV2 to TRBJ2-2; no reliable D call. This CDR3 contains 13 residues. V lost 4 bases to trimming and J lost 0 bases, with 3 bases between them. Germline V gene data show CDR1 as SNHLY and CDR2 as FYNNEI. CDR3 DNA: TGTGCCAGCAGTGGGACGAACACCGGGGAGCTGTTTTTT. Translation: CASSGTNTGELFF.

The CDR3, as DNA: TGTGCCAGCAGTACTAGCGGGGGTGGTCAAGAGACCCAGTACTTC. Its protein product is CASSTSGGGQETQYF. V is TRBV12-3 or TRBV12-4 and J is TRBJ2-5; 11 bases line up with TRBD2. This CDR3 contains 15 residues. The V gene end was trimmed by 5 bases and the J gene end by 2 bases; junction bases not matched to a gene: 4.

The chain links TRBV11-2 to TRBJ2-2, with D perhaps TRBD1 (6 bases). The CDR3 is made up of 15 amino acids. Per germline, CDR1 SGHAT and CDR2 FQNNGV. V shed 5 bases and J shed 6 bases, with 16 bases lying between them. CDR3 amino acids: CASSPVTGKPGELFF. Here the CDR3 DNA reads TGTGCCAGCAGCCCCGTTACAGGGAAGCCCGGGGAGCTGTTTTTT.

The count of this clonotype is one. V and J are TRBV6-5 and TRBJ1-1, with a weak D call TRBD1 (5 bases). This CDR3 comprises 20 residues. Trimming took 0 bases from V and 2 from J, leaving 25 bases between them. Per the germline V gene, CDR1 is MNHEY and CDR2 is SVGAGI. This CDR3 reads CASSYSTFLVRGRSNTEAFF. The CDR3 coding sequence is TGTGCCAGCAGTTACTCGACTTTCTTAGTACGGGGGAGGAGCAACACTGAAGCTTTCTTT.

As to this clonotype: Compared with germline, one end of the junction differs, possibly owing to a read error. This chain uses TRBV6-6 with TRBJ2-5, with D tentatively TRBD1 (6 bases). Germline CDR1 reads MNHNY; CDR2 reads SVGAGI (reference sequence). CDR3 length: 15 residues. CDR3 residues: CAGSYARQVEETQYF. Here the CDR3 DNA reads TGTGCCGGCAGTTACGCCCGACAGGTTGAAGAGACCCAGTACTTC.

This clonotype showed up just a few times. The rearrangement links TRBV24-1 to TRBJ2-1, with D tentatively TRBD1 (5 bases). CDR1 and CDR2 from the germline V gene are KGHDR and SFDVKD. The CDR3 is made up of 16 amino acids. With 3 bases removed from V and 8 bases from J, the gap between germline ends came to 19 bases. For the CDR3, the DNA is TGTGCCACCAGTGATCCGCGGACGGACATAAGGGATGAGCAGTTCTTC. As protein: CATSDPRTDIRDEQFF.

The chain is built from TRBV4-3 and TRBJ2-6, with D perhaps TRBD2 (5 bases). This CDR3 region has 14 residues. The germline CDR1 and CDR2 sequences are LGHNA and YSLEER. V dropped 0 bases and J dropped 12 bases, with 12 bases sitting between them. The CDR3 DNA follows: TGCGCCAGCAGCCAAGACGCGGGTCGGAGCGTCCTGACTTTC. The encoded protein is CASSQDAGRSVLTF.

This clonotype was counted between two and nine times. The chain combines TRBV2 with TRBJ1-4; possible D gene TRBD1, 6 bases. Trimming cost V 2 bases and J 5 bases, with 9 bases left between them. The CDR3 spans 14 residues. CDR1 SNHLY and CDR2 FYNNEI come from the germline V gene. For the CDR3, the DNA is TGTGCCAGCAGTGAAAGGACAGCGAATGAAAAACTGTTTTTT. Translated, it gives CASSERTANEKLFF. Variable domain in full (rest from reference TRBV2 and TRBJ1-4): EPEVTQTPSHQVTQMGQEVILRCVPISNHLYFYWYRQILGQKVEFLVSFYNNEISEKSEIFDDQFSVERPDGSNFTLKIRSTKLEDSAMYFCASSERTANEKLFFGSGTQLSVL.

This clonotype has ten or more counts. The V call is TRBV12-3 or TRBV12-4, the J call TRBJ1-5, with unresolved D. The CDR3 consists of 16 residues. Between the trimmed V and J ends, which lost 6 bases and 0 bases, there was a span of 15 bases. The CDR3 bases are TGTGCCAGCAGGGCGGCAGGAGACTATAGCAATCAGCCCCAGCATTTT. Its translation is CASRAAGDYSNQPQHF.

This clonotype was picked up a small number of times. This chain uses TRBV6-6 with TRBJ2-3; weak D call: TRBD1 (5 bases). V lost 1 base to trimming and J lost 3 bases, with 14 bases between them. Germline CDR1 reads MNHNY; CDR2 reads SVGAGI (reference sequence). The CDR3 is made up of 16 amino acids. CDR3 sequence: CASSYWPGSGTDTQYF. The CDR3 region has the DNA TGTGCCAGCAGTTACTGGCCAGGGTCAGGGACAGATACGCAGTATTTT.